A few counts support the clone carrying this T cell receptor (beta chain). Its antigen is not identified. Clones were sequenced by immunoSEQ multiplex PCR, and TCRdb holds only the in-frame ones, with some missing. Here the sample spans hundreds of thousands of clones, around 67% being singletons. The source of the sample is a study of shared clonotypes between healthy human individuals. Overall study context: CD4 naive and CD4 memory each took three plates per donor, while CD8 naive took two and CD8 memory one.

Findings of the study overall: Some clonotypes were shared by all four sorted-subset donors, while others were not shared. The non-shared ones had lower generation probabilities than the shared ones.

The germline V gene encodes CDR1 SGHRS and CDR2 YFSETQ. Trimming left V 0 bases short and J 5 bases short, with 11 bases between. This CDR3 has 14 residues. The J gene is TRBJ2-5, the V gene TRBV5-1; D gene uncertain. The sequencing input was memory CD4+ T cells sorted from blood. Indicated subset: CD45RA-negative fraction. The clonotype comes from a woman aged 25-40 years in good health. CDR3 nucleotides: TGCGCCAGCAGCTTGGGTGTGCAGTGGGAGACCCAGTACTTC. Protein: CASSLGVQWETQYF.